A single sample is the source of the 32 T cell receptor beta chains below, sequenced in a study of tumor and adjacent non-tumor tissue in lung cancer. A modified ARM-PCR protocol with three rounds of nested PCR amplified TCRbeta. In TCRdb, the multiplex PCR reads were re-called with MiXCR into one record per CDR3 protein. Of approximately 90,000 distinct CDR3 sequences listed, around three quarters were seen once; the top ten hold about a fifth. The template was RNA from unsorted bulk tissue. This non-tumor lung sample came from over 3 cm beyond the tumor edge. The sequenced material came from distant non-tumor lung tissue. These receptor sequences come from a woman between 45 and 65 years old with non-small cell lung cancer.

This chain connects TRBV5-4 to TRBJ2-1; D uncertain. The CDR3 has 12 amino acids. V lost 7 bases and J lost 9, with 14 bases in between. Germline values: CDR1 SGHNT, CDR2 YYREEE (reference sequence). The CDR3 DNA sequence: TGTGCCAGCGGTTTGGGCAACAGTGAGCAGTTCTTC. Its protein product is CASGLGNSEQFF.

Concerning this clonotype: An end of the junction differs from the germline gene, which may be a read error. The chain carries TRBV6-2 or TRBV6-3 and TRBJ2-1; the D call may be TRBD1 or TRBD2 (5 bases each). This CDR3 is 11 amino acids long. CDR1 and CDR2 from the germline V gene are MNHEY and SVGEGT. The CDR3, as DNA: TGTGCCAACAGTGGGATGGGGGAGCACTTCTTC. It codes for CANSGMGEHFF.

Turning to this clonotype: Just one base apart from a much larger clone, this may be a read error. The chain recombines TRBV7-8 with TRBJ2-7; D is unresolved. Trimming cost V 1 base and J 0 bases, with 4 bases left between them. Germline V lookup: CDR1 SGHVS, CDR2 FQNEAQ. The CDR3 is made up of 13 amino acids. CDR3 nucleotide sequence: TGTGCCAGCAGCTTAGAGAACTCCTACGAGCAGTACTTC. Protein product: CASSLENSYEQYF.

This clonotype has just a few counts. Given the absence of the conserved phenylalanine or tryptophan at the CDR3 end, a read error is likely. Because the CDR3's place on the DNA is in doubt, the DNA is left out and the CDR3 is given as listed by TCRdb. The genes are TRBV29-1 and TRBJ1-6; TRBD1 is the table's D call and was not checked against the DNA. Germline V gives CDR1 SQVTM, CDR2 ANQGSEA. The CDR3 totals 12 residues, both ends included. The CDR3 reads CNSGHTNSPLLS.

The chain joins TRBV4-1 to TRBJ2-1; the D call may be TRBD1 or TRBD2 (6 bases each). Trimming took off 9 bases at V and 6 bases at J, with 21 bases between the two ends. Germline V gene lookup returns CDR1 MGHRA and CDR2 YSYEKL. The CDR3 length is 15 residues. The CDR3 bases are TGCGCCAGTACCCCCGACCGGGGGCGCTCCAATGAGCAGTTCTTC. Translating it yields CASTPDRGRSNEQFF.

The J gene is TRBJ2-7, the V gene TRBV10-3, with TRBD1 matching 7 bases. The length of the CDR3 is 15 residues. The V and J ends lost 0 bases and 6 bases, in that order; junction bases with no gene match: 8. Per the germline V gene, CDR1 is ENHRY and CDR2 is SYGVKD. Here the CDR3 DNA reads TGTGCCATCAGTGAGTCGAGGGACAGAGGTTGCGAGCAGTACTTC. It is translated as CAISESRDRGCEQYF.

Of note for this clonotype: A much more abundant neighbour one base away suggests this may be a read error. This chain's CDR3 is CASTPGLAGGVYNEQLF. In nucleotides, the CDR3 is TGTGCCAGCACCCCCGGACTAGCGGGAGGGGTGTACAATGAGCAGCTCTTC. The chain recombines TRBV2 with TRBJ2-1; 15 bases line up with TRBD2. Germline CDR1 and CDR2: SNHLY and FYNNEI. The CDR3 consists of 17 residues.

About this clonotype: One end of the junction is discordant with germline, which a read error may explain. This rearrangement joins TRBV20-1 to TRBJ1-1; D is unresolved. Germline CDR1 is DFQATT and CDR2 is SNEGSKA (reference sequence). This CDR3 spans 13 amino acids. CDR3 sequence (DNA): TGCAGTGCCCCCGACGGGCGTTCGGTTGAATCTTTCTTT. Protein product: CSAPDGRSVESFF.

The rearrangement links TRBV5-5 to TRBJ2-7, with 7 bases identical to TRBD1. The CDR3 contains 13 residues. CDR1 SGHKS and CDR2 YYEKEE come from the germline V gene (reference sequence). V trimming: 4 bases; J trimming: 11 bases; junction bases outside the gene matches: 12. CDR3 sequence: CASSGGQLYEEYF. CDR3 DNA sequence: TGTGCCAGCAGCGGGGGACAGCTGTACGAAGAGTACTTC.

The chain carries TRBV6-5 and TRBJ2-2, with 8 bases aligning to TRBD1. The CDR3 covers 16 residues. The germline V gene encodes CDR1 MNHEY and CDR2 SVGAGI. V lost 8 bases and J lost 7; bases outside the gene matches: 15. Here the CDR3 DNA reads TGTGCCAGCGGGGACCCCGCAGGGGGCGTACACGGGGAGCTGTTTTTT. As protein: CASGDPAGGVHGELFF.

This clonotype was recorded a few times. In DNA form, the CDR3 reads TGTGCCAGCACTAGGACGCAGGTTGGTGGCGAGCAGTACTTC. This codes for CASTRTQVGGEQYF. This sequence joins TRBV2 and TRBJ2-7; D not resolved. The CDR3 has 14 amino acids. Germline V CDR1 and CDR2: SNHLY, FYNNEI. The ends were cut back, 7 bases at V and 6 bases at J, with 19 bases in the middle.

Points on this clonotype: Because it lacks the conserved phenylalanine or tryptophan at the end, this CDR3 is likely a read error. The chain employs TRBV6-1 and TRBJ2-7; D unclear. V gave up 3 bases and J gave up 2 bases, with 11 bases separating them. The CDR3 loop spans 14 amino acids. Germline V gene sequence: CDR1 MNHNS, CDR2 SASEGT. The CDR3 loop is CASSDEQKTYEQYM. CDR3 nucleotides: TGTGCCAGCAGTGACGAACAGAAGACCTACGAGCAGTACATG.

As concerns this clonotype: Its ends do not fully match the called genes, so a read error is possible. The chain carries TRBV4-2 and TRBJ2-7, with D possibly being TRBD2 (5 bases). This CDR3 spans 15 amino acids. Germline V CDR1 and CDR2: LGHNA, YNFKEQ. CDR3 sequence: CVSSQARGDPYVQYF. The DNA of the CDR3 is TGTGTCAGCAGCCAAGCTCGGGGAGACCCCTACGTGCAGTACTTC.

The rearrangement uses TRBV6-6 and TRBJ2-2, with 11 bases fitting TRBD2. Trimming took 7 bases from V and 9 from J; bases not matched to a gene: 16. CDR3 length: 17 residues. CDR1 is MNHNY and CDR2 is SVGAGI in the germline V gene (reference sequence). CDR3 loop: CASILPALAGETRELFF. For the CDR3, the DNA is TGTGCCAGCATTCTACCTGCACTAGCGGGAGAGACCAGGGAGCTGTTTTTT.

This clonotype has ten or more counts. The rearrangement joins TRBV6-6 to TRBJ1-6; D call uncertain. V was pared by 2 bases and J by 11 bases, with 19 bases between. This CDR3 contains 16 residues. Per the germline V gene, CDR1 is MNHNY and CDR2 is SVGAGI (reference sequence). The DNA of the CDR3 is TGTGCCAGCAGTTACCCCCCTGAGCCCGTTGGGACACCCCTCCACTTT. It codes for CASSYPPEPVGTPLHF.

This clonotype was seen a single time. The junction departs from the called germline gene at one end, perhaps through a read error. The CDR3 DNA reads TGTGTCAGCAGCCATGCAGTAGATGCGGTCCCCTACGTGCAGCACTTC. Protein product: CVSSHAVDAVPYVQHF. This sequence joins TRBV4-2 and TRBJ2-7; D not certain. The CDR3 covers 16 residues. CDR1 is LGHNA and CDR2 is YNFKEQ in the germline V gene.

This rearrangement joins TRBV6-5 to TRBJ2-1; no clear D. Germline V gives CDR1 MNHEY, CDR2 SVGAGI. The CDR3 sequence is 11 residues long. V lost 6 bases and J lost 9, with 9 bases in between. The CDR3 DNA reads as TGTGCCAGCAGCTTACGACGTGAGCAGTTCTTC. Translating it yields CASSLRREQFF.

This clonotype has ten or more counts. The chain joins TRBV6-4 to TRBJ2-3, with 9 bases matching TRBD2. This CDR3 spans 16 amino acids. J lost 4 bases, V lost 2 bases, and 7 bases had no gene match. Germline loops: CDR1 MRHNA, CDR2 SNTAGT. CDR3 loop: CASSDNSGSFADTQYF. The DNA of the CDR3 is TGTGCCAGCAGTGACAATAGCGGGAGTTTCGCAGATACGCAGTATTTT.

Points on this clonotype: The CDR3 does not end in the conserved phenylalanine or tryptophan, so this is likely a read error. The chain couples TRBV20-1 to TRBJ1-2, with D possibly matching TRBD1 (6 bases). Germline V gene data show CDR1 as DFQATT and CDR2 as SNEGSKA (reference sequence). The CDR3 runs to 15 residues. CDR3 nucleotides: TGCAGCGCTCCTCCCCCGGGGGCGCGGAACTATGGCTACACCTAC. Protein sequence: CSAPPPGARNYGYTY.

In the case of this clonotype: This is likely a read error, given that the CDR3 carries no conserved phenylalanine or tryptophan at its end. This chain connects TRBV4-1 to TRBJ2-7; D may be TRBD2 (5 bases). The CDR3 consists of 15 residues. Germline lookup yields CDR1 MGHRA and CDR2 YSYEKL. CDR3 DNA: TGCGCCGGCAGCCAAGAGGGTTGCACTCCCTACGAGCAGTACATC. Protein sequence: CAGSQEGCTPYEQYI.

Comments on this clonotype: The junction departs from the called germline gene at one end, perhaps through a read error. The chain couples TRBV30 to TRBJ2-7; D might be TRBD1 (6 bases). CDR1 and CDR2 (germline): GTSNPN, SVGIG (reference sequence). This CDR3 region has 15 residues. CDR3 nucleotides: TGTTCCTGGAGTAAGATAGGAACAGGGCGGAACGAGCAGTGCTTC. It specifies CSWSKIGTGRNEQCF.

This chain connects TRBV6-5 to TRBJ2-7; D possibly uses TRBD1 or TRBD2 (5 bases each). The CDR3 extends over 14 amino acids. CDR1 is MNHEY and CDR2 is SVGAGI in the germline V gene. With 3 bases removed from V and 6 bases from J, the gap between germline ends came to 15 bases. CDR3 in amino acids: CASSYGGAPCEQYF. CDR3 nucleotides: TGTGCCAGCAGTTATGGGGGAGCCCCCTGCGAGCAGTACTTC.

The chain couples TRBV5-6 to TRBJ2-3, with D tentatively TRBD1 (5 bases). V lost 1 base to trimming and J lost 4 bases, with 10 bases between them. This CDR3 region has 14 residues. CDR1 is SGHDT, CDR2 YYEEEE, per germline. The CDR3 here is CASSLKGPSDTQYF. Written as DNA, the CDR3 is TGTGCCAGCAGCTTGAAGGGGCCGTCAGATACGCAGTATTTT.

A word on this clonotype: The junction departs from the called germline gene at one end, perhaps through a read error. The rearrangement links TRBV4-1 to TRBJ1-5; no clear D gene. The CDR3 spans 15 residues. In germline, CDR1 is MGHRA, CDR2 YSYEKL. CDR3 nucleotide sequence: TGCGCCAGTAGCCAAGTAACCGGATCCAATCAGCCCCAGAATTTT. It is translated as CASSQVTGSNQPQNF.

A few counts support this clonotype. One end of the junction does not line up with germline, which may come from a read error. The genes are TRBV20-1 and TRBJ2-2, with 7 bases lining up with TRBD1. The CDR3 sequence is 14 residues long. Germline V gene data show CDR1 as DFQATT and CDR2 as SNEGSKA (reference sequence). This CDR3 is CSAPGTDNTRELFF. DNA for the CDR3: TGCAGTGCCCCCGGGACAGATAACACCAGGGAGCTGTTTTTT.

A note on this clonotype: The junction departs from the called germline gene at one end, perhaps through a read error. The chain recombines TRBV28 with TRBJ2-7; 7 bases map to TRBD2. CDR3 length: 13 residues. Germline assignment: CDR1 MDHEN and CDR2 SYDVKM. CDR3 coding DNA: TGCGCCAACTCAATGGGAGGGTTCTACGAGCAGTACTTC. Translating gives CANSMGGFYEQYF.

As to this clonotype: The DNA is left out, because the CDR3 cannot be placed on it with certainty; the CDR3 is given as TCRdb lists it. This chain links TRBV6-5 with TRBJ1-2; the table's D call TRBD1 went unverified against the DNA. Inclusive of both ends, the CDR3 amounts to 14 amino acids. Germline-derived CDR1 and CDR2 are MNHEY and SVGAGI. The chain's CDR3 is CASTTLRWGGGNTF.

As for this clonotype: Its ends do not fully match the called genes, so a read error is possible. V is TRBV11-2 and J is TRBJ2-1; D is perhaps TRBD1 or TRBD2 (6 bases each). There are 13 residues in the CDR3. CDR1 and CDR2 from the germline V gene are SGHAT and FQNNGV. DNA for the CDR3: TGTGCCATCAGCCAGATCCGGGGGCCAGGGCAATTTTTC. Protein sequence: CAISQIRGPGQFF.

This clonotype was counted ten times or more. J is TRBJ2-7 and V is TRBV6-5; D remains ambiguous. V lost 7 bases and J 1 base, leaving 14 bases between the germline ends. This CDR3 comprises 14 residues. Germline loops: CDR1 MNHEY, CDR2 SVGAGI. CDR3: CASTHIGRSYEQYF. In nucleotides, the CDR3 is TGTGCCAGCACCCATATTGGGCGGTCCTACGAGCAGTACTTC.

In this sample, this clonotype is medium-sized (0.01 to 0.1%). CDR3 bases: TGTGCCAGCAGCTTCGGGACAGGAGACTACGAGCAGTACTTC. Translated, it gives CASSFGTGDYEQYF. The rearrangement links TRBV6-5 to TRBJ2-7; 8 bases fit TRBD1. V lost 6 bases and J lost 3; bases outside the gene matches: 7. The CDR3 spans 14 residues. CDR1 and CDR2 (germline): MNHEY, SVGAGI.

As regards this clonotype: Because the CDR3's place on the DNA is in doubt, the DNA is left out and the CDR3 is given as listed by TCRdb. J is TRBJ1-5 and V is TRBV6-2 or TRBV6-3; TRBD1 was called by the table and not checked on the DNA. CDR1 is MNHEY and CDR2 is SVGEGT in the germline V gene. The CDR3 is made up of 15 amino acids, end residues included. The CDR3: CASSVGTGAGQPQQF.

Turning to this clonotype: A clone one base away is much larger, so this may be a read error. The CDR3 is CASMGDNQPQHF. The DNA for the CDR3 is TGTGCCAGTATGGGGGACAATCAGCCCCAGCATTTT. This chain joins TRBV19 and TRBJ1-5; D perhaps matches TRBD1 (5 bases). The germline CDR1 and CDR2 sequences are LNHDA and SQIVND (reference sequence). The CDR3 length is 12 residues. The V gene lost 7 bases and the J gene lost 3 bases, with 7 bases spanning the gap.